This TCR beta chain was sequenced in a study of metastatic and nonmetastatic thyroid tumors. Across the whole study: Across peripheral blood and tumor or nodule tissue samples taken from malignant and benign thyroid patients, the repertoires were compared with one another.

Study-wide results and caveats: For both blood and tumor, malignant thyroid tumors reportedly showed significantly higher TCR beta diversity than benign nodules did.

None of the patients had undergone any treatment ahead of thyroid surgery. Notes on this clone: Its antigen is unidentified.

As handled by the study authors: In papillary thyroid cancer, a distant-metastasis classifier was built using CDR3 differences across clinicopathological groups. MiXCR reprocessed the PCR reads for TCRdb. The V and J calls and clone size are TCRdb's, not the authors'. The data show roughly 48,000 clones, approximately 17% seen once. The CDR3 extends over 14 amino acids. The V gene lost 4 bases and the J gene lost 8 bases, with 18 bases spanning the gap. Germline V gene data show CDR1 as DFQATT and CDR2 as SNEGSKA (reference sequence). The sequencing sample was made of blood. This receptor was obtained from a female donor with papillary thyroid cancer or a benign thyroid nodule (not recorded which). Some clones in this sample may be carry-over from other donors' samples. The chain uses TRBV20-1 and TRBJ2-4; a possible D gene is TRBD2 (6 bases). CDR3 region: CSATTTVEGYIQYF. Written as DNA, the CDR3 is TGCAGTGCTACCACCACAGTGGAGGGGTACATTCAGTACTTC.